This TCR beta chain was captured by sequencing in a study of T cell changes during pregnancy in multiple sclerosis (dated by TCRdb to between 2018 and 2021). Looking at the study overall: The study looked at changes in the T cell repertoire across pregnancy in women with multiple sclerosis.

The CDR3 has 16 amino acids, counting the end cysteine and phenylalanine. Only the CDR3 region is kept as DNA, spanning 48 bases read in frame from base 1. The germline V gene (reference sequence) sets CDR1 to MNHEY and CDR2 to SMNVEV. Unmatched junction bases come to 8, with V trimmed by 4 bases and J by 5 bases. Libraries were made using the immunoSEQ multiplex PCR assay. The immuneACCESS repertoire file appears here via TCRdb, limited to in-frame rearrangements. These files lack a portion of the clones; in checked studies, under half of the deficit traces to unresolved V genes, and the cause of the others is not known. The sample table shows some 87,000 clones, and approximately 92% are seen once. The ten largest make up more than 2.5% of the sample. Details on this clone: There is no known antigen for this receptor. No base qualities exist here, and no much larger clone lies one base off it.

The receptor's source is a female donor with multiple sclerosis, enrolled in a pregnancy study. Here the chain combines TRBV27 and TRBJ2-7; TRBD2 matches 13 bases in the middle. Sequencing used peripheral blood, obtained in the first trimester of pregnancy. CDR3 reads: CASSSSTSGRYNEQYF. The DNA is TGTGCCAGCAGTTCCTCGACTAGCGGGAGGTATAACGAGCAGTACTTC.